This record looks at one TCR beta chain sequence and its context. The antigen remains unidentified. The CDR3 sequence is 14 residues long. V dropped 3 bases and J dropped 2 bases, with 9 bases sitting between them. Germline CDR1 reads SGHTA; CDR2 reads FQGTGA. This sample was included in a study of blood T cells in healthy people across ages. Study-level points and caveats: Estimates of total diversity, which came from one million sequenced T cells, were considered to be underestimates.

Through a sample-barcoded 5' primer and a J-beta primer mix, a second PCR was run for 7 to 11 cycles. TCRdb ran MiXCR on the 5' RACE reads and lists one entry per CDR3 protein. The sample lists about 730,000 distinct CDR3 sequences, roughly 44% occurring once. This receptor was obtained from a woman aged 55-75 years in good health. The chain joins TRBV7-3 to TRBJ2-3; D not resolved. Sequenced: blood. The CDR3 region is CASSFRYTTDTQYF. The CDR3 nucleotides read TGTGCCAGCAGCTTCCGATACACCACAGATACGCAGTATTTT.